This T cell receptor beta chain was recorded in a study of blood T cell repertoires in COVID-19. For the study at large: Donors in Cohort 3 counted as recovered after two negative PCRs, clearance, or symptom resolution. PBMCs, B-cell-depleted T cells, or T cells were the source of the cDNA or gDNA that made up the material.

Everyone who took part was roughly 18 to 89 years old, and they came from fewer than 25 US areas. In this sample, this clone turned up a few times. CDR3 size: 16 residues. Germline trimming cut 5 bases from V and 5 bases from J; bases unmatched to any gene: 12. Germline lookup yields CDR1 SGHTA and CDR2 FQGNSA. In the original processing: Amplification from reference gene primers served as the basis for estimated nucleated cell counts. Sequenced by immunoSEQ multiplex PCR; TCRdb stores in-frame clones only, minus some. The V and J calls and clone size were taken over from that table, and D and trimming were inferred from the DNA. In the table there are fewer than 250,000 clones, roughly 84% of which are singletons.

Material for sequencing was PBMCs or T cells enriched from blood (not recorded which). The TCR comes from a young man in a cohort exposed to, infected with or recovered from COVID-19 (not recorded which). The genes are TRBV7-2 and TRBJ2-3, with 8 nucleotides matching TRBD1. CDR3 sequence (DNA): TGTGCCAGCAGCGGATATCTCAGGGGGCAGGGAGATACGCAGTATTTT. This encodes CASSGYLRGQGDTQYF. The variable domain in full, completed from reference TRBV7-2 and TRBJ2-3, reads GAGVSQSPSNKVTEKGKDVELRCDPISGHTALYWYRQSLGQGLEFLIYFQGNSAPDKSGLPSDRFSAERTGGSVSTLTIQRTQQEDSAVYLCASSGYLRGQGDTQYFGPGTRLTVL.